The 4 T cell receptor beta chains below come from one sample, sequenced in a study of OX40 agonist ivuxolimab in advanced cancers. Data came from immunoSEQ multiplex PCR; TCRdb stores just in-frame clones and leaves some out. Of approximately 50,000 clones in the sample, about 88% were seen once. The starting material was CD4+ or CD8+ T cells sorted from blood, obtained in a trial of the OX40 agonist ivuxolimab. Receptors originate from an adult with an advanced solid tumor such as melanoma, head and neck, liver or kidney cancer.

This rearrangement joins TRBV10-3 to TRBJ2-1, with TRBD1 matching over 10 bases. Germline trimming cut 6 bases from V and 8 bases from J; bases unmatched to any gene: 7. Germline assignment: CDR1 ENHRY and CDR2 SYGVKD. This CDR3 is 14 amino acids long. CDR3 nucleotide sequence: TGTGCCATCAGATCGGACAGGGGGAGCGATGAGCAGTTCTTC. It specifies CAIRSDRGSDEQFF.

This chain uses TRBV28 with TRBJ2-1; TRBD1 matches at 12 bases. This CDR3 contains 16 residues. V lost 2 bases, J lost 9 bases, and 8 bases stayed unmatched. Germline CDR1 and CDR2: MDHEN and SYDVKM. DNA for the CDR3: TGTGCCAGCAGTTTACCCGGGACAGGGGGCGGGGGTGAGCAGTTCTTC. It specifies CASSLPGTGGGGEQFF.

The genes are TRBV4-2 and TRBJ2-7, with 7 positions matching TRBD2. The length of the CDR3 is 15 residues. In germline, CDR1 is LGHNA, CDR2 YNFKEQ. Unmatched junction bases numbered 8, after V lost 3 bases and J lost 3 bases. The CDR3 DNA follows: TGTGCCAGCAGCCAGGGGGAGGGTCGCAGCTACGAGCAGTACTTC. Translating gives CASSQGEGRSYEQYF.

The chain joins TRBV18 to TRBJ2-2; weak D call: TRBD1 (6 bases). V shed 3 bases and J shed 4 bases, with 9 bases lying between them. This CDR3 contains 14 residues. Germline V gene sequence: CDR1 KGHSH, CDR2 LQKENI. CDR3 DNA: TGTGCCAGCTCACCCCGGGACACCACCGGGGAGCTGTTTTTT. Residues: CASSPRDTTGELFF. The full variable domain, in which reference TRBV18 and TRBJ2-2 provide the parts outside the CDR3, is NAGVMQNPRHLVRRRGQEARLRCSPMKGHSHVYWYRQLPEEGLKFMVYLQKENIIDESGMPKERFSAEFPKEGPSILRIQQVVRGDSAAYFCASSPRDTTGELFFGEGSRLTVL.